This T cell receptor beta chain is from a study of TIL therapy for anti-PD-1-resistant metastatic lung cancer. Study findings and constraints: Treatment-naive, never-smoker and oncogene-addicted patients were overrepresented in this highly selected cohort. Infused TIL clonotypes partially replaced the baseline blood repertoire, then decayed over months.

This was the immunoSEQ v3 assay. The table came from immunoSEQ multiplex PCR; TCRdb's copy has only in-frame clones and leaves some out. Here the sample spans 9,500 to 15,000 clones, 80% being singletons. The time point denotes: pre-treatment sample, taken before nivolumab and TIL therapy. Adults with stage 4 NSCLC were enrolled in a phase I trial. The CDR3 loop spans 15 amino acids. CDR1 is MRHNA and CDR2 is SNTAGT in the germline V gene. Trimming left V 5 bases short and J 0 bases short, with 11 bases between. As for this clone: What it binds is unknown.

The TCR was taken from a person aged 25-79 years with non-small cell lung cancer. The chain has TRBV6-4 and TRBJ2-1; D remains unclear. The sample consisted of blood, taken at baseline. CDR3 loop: CASSNTRSSYNEQFF. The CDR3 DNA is TGTGCCAGCAGTAACACTCGGAGCTCCTACAATGAGCAGTTCTTC.